Each of the 28 T cell receptor beta chains below was sequenced from the same sample in a study of regulatory T cells in long-lasting Graves disease. Documented time point: newly diagnosed GD, antithyroid drugs for less than 3 months. Making the TCR library involved RNA that had been extracted from PBMCs. Library construction for TCR beta used iRepertoire HTBI primers and Arm-PCR of CDR3 regions. TCRdb reprocessed the multiplex PCR reads with MiXCR, giving one entry per CDR3 protein. The data show a few hundred thousand distinct CDR3 sequences, with 14% seen just once and approximately 17% held by the top ten. The data also belong to a second study, concerning T cells in Graves' hyperthyroidism and ophthalmopathy.

This sample comprised peripheral blood mononuclear cells (PBMCs), obtained at new diagnosis, from a patient treated with antithyroid drugs. The source is a woman aged 45-65 years with Graves disease.

This clonotype was found many times. The rearrangement joins TRBV7-9 to TRBJ2-1; D is ambiguous. In germline, CDR1 is SEHNR, CDR2 FQNEAQ (reference sequence). The CDR3 spans 16 residues. V was shortened by 5 bases and J by 0 bases, with 14 bases between the two germline ends. CDR3 nucleotides: TGTGCCAGCAGCCCCGTTGAGCGTAGCTCCTACAATGAGCAGTTCTTC. Protein sequence: CASSPVERSSYNEQFF.

This clonotype was counted many times. The gene calls are TRBV29-1 and TRBJ2-7, with 7 bases identical to TRBD1. The V gene end was trimmed by 7 bases and the J gene end by 5 bases; junction bases not matched to a gene: 11. CDR1 SQVTM and CDR2 ANQGSEA come from the germline V gene. The CDR3 extends over 13 amino acids. In DNA, the CDR3 is TGCAGCGCTTCGACAGGGAAATCGAACGAGCAGTACTTC. Translating gives CSASTGKSNEQYF.

This clonotype was recorded at least ten times. The rearrangement joins TRBV20-1 to TRBJ2-1, with 7 bases fitting TRBD2. The CDR3 loop spans 15 amino acids. Per germline, CDR1 DFQATT and CDR2 SNEGSKA (reference sequence). V shed 3 bases and J 12 bases; nucleotides not matched to a gene: 17. The CDR3 loop reads CSASVVAGWAWGQFF. The CDR3 nucleotides read TGCAGTGCTAGTGTGGTAGCGGGTTGGGCTTGGGGGCAGTTCTTC.

This clonotype showed up many times. The V call is TRBV12-3 or TRBV12-4, the J call TRBJ2-7; D not certain. This CDR3 is 17 amino acids long. V was trimmed by 4 bases and J by 1 base, leaving 20 bases between them. CDR3 DNA: TGTGCCAGCAGTTCCCGCTGGGCAAGCGCCCAGTCCTACGAGCAGTACTTC. Its protein is CASSSRWASAQSYEQYF.

This clonotype was seen at least ten times. The chain links TRBV20-1 to TRBJ2-7; 15 positions agree with TRBD2. Germline V gives CDR1 DFQATT, CDR2 SNEGSKA (reference sequence). CDR3 length: 15 residues. V was pared by 7 bases and J by 3 bases, with 7 bases of the junction left unmatched. The CDR3 loop reads CSDPGLAGGFYEQYF. The DNA for the CDR3 is TGCAGTGATCCGGGACTAGCGGGAGGTTTCTACGAGCAGTACTTC.

The chain has TRBV30 and TRBJ2-1; D perhaps matches TRBD2 (5 bases). V was clipped by 3 bases and J by 3 bases, with 12 bases between them. The germline V gene encodes CDR1 GTSNPN and CDR2 SVGIG (reference sequence). This CDR3 is 14 amino acids long. The CDR3 is CAWRRGTHYNEQFF. The CDR3 DNA reads as TGTGCCTGGAGACGGGGAACGCACTACAATGAGCAGTTCTTC. The complete variable domain, with remaining parts taken from reference TRBV30 and TRBJ2-1, reads SQTIHQWPATLVQPVGSPLSLECTVEGTSNPNLYWYRQAAGRGLQLLFYSVGIGQISSEVPQNLSASRPQDRQFILSSKKLLLSDSGFYLCAWRRGTHYNEQFFGPGTRLTVL.

This chain connects TRBV11-2 to TRBJ1-6, with TRBD1 matching 11 bases. Per germline, CDR1 SGHAT and CDR2 FQNNGV. This CDR3 contains 15 residues. V shed 7 bases, J shed 7 bases, and the junction held 6 bases outside the gene matches. The CDR3: CASTTGQGDNSPLHF. As DNA, the CDR3 is TGTGCCAGCACGACGGGACAGGGGGACAATTCACCCCTCCACTTT.

This clonotype was counted at least ten times. This sequence joins TRBV7-3 and TRBJ2-2, with 11 bases matching TRBD1. This CDR3 region has 16 residues. CDR1 and CDR2 (germline): SGHTA, FQGTGA. J lost 7 bases, V lost 5 bases, and 9 bases had no gene match. The CDR3 nucleotides are TGTGCCAGCAGCACGGACAGGGGGCATTTGGGCGGGGAGCTGTTTTTT. The encoded protein is CASSTDRGHLGGELFF.

In its sample, this clonotype was seen a few times. One base away lies a much larger clone, so this may be a sequencing read error. The rearrangement joins TRBV28 to TRBJ2-1, with D perhaps TRBD2 (5 bases). The CDR3 has 15 amino acids. Germline CDR1 is MDHEN and CDR2 is SYDVKM. The CDR3 is CASSLWSLAQETQHF. CDR3 nucleotides: TGTGCCAGCAGTTTATGGTCGCTAGCTCAAGAGACCCAGCACTTC.

The genes are TRBV10-3 and TRBJ2-1; 12 nucleotides agree with TRBD1. V shed 0 bases, J shed 6 bases, and the junction held 3 bases outside the gene matches. The CDR3 has 16 residues. CDR1 is ENHRY and CDR2 is SYGVKD in the germline V gene. The CDR3 sequence is CAISESQGQGANEQFF. In nucleotides, the CDR3 is TGTGCCATCAGTGAGTCTCAGGGACAGGGGGCCAATGAGCAGTTCTTC.

This clonotype was detected a few times. The chain recombines TRBV28 with TRBJ2-5; D unresolved. The ends were cut back, 7 bases at V and 5 bases at J, with 8 bases in the middle. Germline values: CDR1 MDHEN, CDR2 SYDVKM. The CDR3 is made up of 11 amino acids. CDR3 amino acids: CASNGVETQYF. DNA for the CDR3: TGTGCCAGCAATGGAGTGGAGACCCAGTACTTC.

The chain has TRBV10-3 and TRBJ2-7, with TRBD1 as a possible D gene (5 bases). CDR1 is ENHRY and CDR2 is SYGVKD in the germline V gene. The V and J ends lost 4 bases and 3 bases respectively, with 19 bases between them. This CDR3 comprises 16 residues. In DNA, the CDR3 is TGTGCCATCAGTGTTTCAGGCAGGGCAAGGGACTACGAGCAGTACTTC. Its translation: CAISVSGRARDYEQYF.

CDR3 residues: CASSGQYEQYF. The CDR3, as DNA: TGTGCCAGCAGCGGACAGTACGAGCAGTACTTC. The chain carries TRBV7-9 and TRBJ2-7, with D maybe TRBD1 (6 bases). Between the trimmed V and J ends, which lost 5 bases and 4 bases, there was a span of 6 bases. This CDR3 region has 11 residues. Germline V gene lookup returns CDR1 SEHNR and CDR2 FQNEAQ (reference sequence).

This clonotype has a count of ten or more. The CDR3 region is CASSLRLHEQFF. CDR3 sequence (DNA): TGTGCCAGCAGCTTGCGGTTGCATGAGCAGTTCTTC. V usage is TRBV7-9 and J usage is TRBJ2-1; D unclear. The V end was cut by 3 bases, the J end by 8 bases, with 8 bases between. CDR3 length: 12 amino acids. Germline V gene data show CDR1 as SEHNR and CDR2 as FQNEAQ (reference sequence).

This rearrangement joins TRBV7-6 to TRBJ2-1; 7 bases are shared with TRBD1. In germline, CDR1 is SGHVS, CDR2 FNYEAQ. V lost 5 bases, J lost 11 bases, and 6 bases stayed unmatched. This CDR3 has 12 amino acids. The DNA of the CDR3 is TGTGCCAGCAGCGTGAGGGACAGTCAGCAGTTCTTC. This codes for CASSVRDSQQFF.

The rearrangement uses TRBV18 and TRBJ2-7, with 9 bases that match TRBD2. Germline V gene lookup returns CDR1 KGHSH and CDR2 LQKENI. V trimming: 6 bases; J trimming: 6 bases; junction bases outside the gene matches: 9. The CDR3 extends over 14 amino acids. The CDR3 spells CASSIAGAVGEQYF. CDR3 in DNA: TGTGCCAGCTCGATAGCGGGAGCGGTTGGCGAGCAGTACTTC.

Turning to this clonotype: A far larger clone is off by one base, so a read error is likely. The chain links TRBV5-1 to TRBJ2-7, with a weak D call TRBD2 (5 bases). The CDR3 runs 14 residues. Per the germline V gene, CDR1 is SGHRS and CDR2 is YFSETQ. DNA of the CDR3: TGCGCCAGCAGCTTGGTCGAGGGCTCCTACGAGCAGCACTTC. Encoded protein: CASSLVEGSYEQHF.

In its sample, this clonotype was seen a few times. The chain combines TRBV3-1 with TRBJ2-3; weak D call: TRBD1 (5 bases). V was cut by 0 bases and J by 4 bases, with 11 bases left in between. The CDR3 runs 15 residues. The germline CDR1 and CDR2 sequences are LGHDT and YNNKEL (reference sequence). CDR3: CASSQDRGSADTQYF. The CDR3 coding sequence is TGTGCCAGCAGCCAAGATAGGGGATCAGCAGATACGCAGTATTTT.

There are a few counts of this clonotype. A read error may account for a junction end that differs from germline. The CDR3 reads CASRTGAEYTEAFF. DNA for the CDR3: TGTGCCAGCAGGACAGGGGCGGAGTACACTGAGGCTTTCTTT. The chain couples TRBV28 to TRBJ1-1, with 8 bases fitting TRBD1. Per the germline V gene, CDR1 is MDHEN and CDR2 is SYDVKM. This CDR3 region has 14 residues. Filled out from reference TRBV28 and TRBJ1-1, the complete variable domain reads DVKVTQSSRYLVKRTGEKVFLECVQDMDHENMFWYRQDPGLGLRLIYFSYDVKMKEKGDIPEGYSVSREKKERFSLILESASTNQTSMYLCASRTGAEYTEAFFGQGTRLTVV.

The V gene is TRBV5-1, the J gene TRBJ1-1, with a weak D call TRBD1 (5 bases). The germline gives CDR1 SGHRS, CDR2 YFSETQ. The CDR3 is made up of 16 amino acids. V dropped 4 bases and J dropped 0 bases, with 16 bases sitting between them. The CDR3 region has the DNA TGCGCCAGCAGCACGGCCGGGACGTCCGTGAACACTGAAGCTTTCTTT. Translation gives CASSTAGTSVNTEAFF.

Ten or more counts support this clonotype. The V call is TRBV12-3 or TRBV12-4, the J call TRBJ2-5; 15 bases are a match to TRBD2. CDR3 length equals 16 residues. The V and J ends lost 5 bases and 4 bases, in that order; junction bases with no gene match: 5. DNA of the CDR3: TGTGCCAGCAGTCCCGGACTAGCGGGAGGGGGAGAGACCCAGTACTTC. Its protein is CASSPGLAGGGETQYF.

Worth noting for this clonotype: The CDR3 ends on some other residue instead of the conserved phenylalanine or tryptophan, so this is likely a read error. The chain uses TRBV3-1 and TRBJ1-4; TRBD1 aligns across 7 bases. The junction had 8 bases not matched to a gene; V was cut back by 0 bases and J by 7 bases. This CDR3 is 16 amino acids long. Germline CDR1 and CDR2: LGHDT and YNNKEL (reference sequence). This chain's CDR3 is CASSQDQGQELEKLFL. In DNA form, the CDR3 reads TGTGCCAGCAGCCAAGATCAAGGACAGGAGCTTGAAAAACTGTTTCTT.

Concerning this clonotype: A much bigger clone sits one base away, suggesting this may be a read error. J is TRBJ2-1 and V is TRBV27, with 9 bases aligning to TRBD1. The CDR3 has 15 amino acids. V lost 5 bases, J lost 10 bases, and 12 bases stayed unmatched. In germline, CDR1 is MNHEY, CDR2 SMNVEV (reference sequence). The CDR3 DNA follows: TGTGCCAGCAGTCTCTTTGGGACAGGGAACGACGAGCAGTTCTTC. Protein sequence: CASSLFGTGNDEQFF.

This clonotype was seen at least ten times. The chain has TRBV12-3 or TRBV12-4 and TRBJ2-1, with 12 bases fitting TRBD1. The CDR3 consists of 16 residues. V was clipped by 6 bases and J by 4 bases; unmatched bases: 7. In nucleotides, the CDR3 is TGTGCCAGCAGGGGGACAGGGGGCTGGGGTTACAATGAGCAGTTCTTC. It yields the protein CASRGTGGWGYNEQFF.

The table lists this clonotype with many counts. The chain couples TRBV18 to TRBJ2-1; 7 nucleotides align to TRBD2. Trimming cost V 4 bases and J 4 bases; bases outside gene matches: 7. From germline, CDR1 is KGHSH and CDR2 LQKENI. This CDR3 has 15 residues. This CDR3 reads CASSRPSGPYNEQFF. The CDR3 coding sequence is TGTGCCAGCTCACGTCCTAGCGGACCATACAATGAGCAGTTCTTC.

This clonotype has a count of ten or more. V is TRBV12-3 or TRBV12-4 and J is TRBJ2-1; 7 bases match TRBD2. The CDR3 extends over 14 amino acids. V shed 6 bases and J 4 bases; nucleotides not matched to a gene: 6. The CDR3 loop reads CASSLGTIYNEQFF. The CDR3 coding sequence is TGTGCCAGCAGCCTCGGGACTATTTACAATGAGCAGTTCTTC.

This clonotype turned up a few times. J is TRBJ2-5 and V is TRBV29-1, with no clear D. This CDR3 has 11 residues. Germline CDR1 and CDR2: SQVTM and ANQGSEA. Trimming took off 4 bases at V and 5 bases at J, with 8 bases between the two ends. CDR3 DNA sequence: TGCAGCGTTGCTAGTGCCGAGACCCAGTACTTC. Protein product: CSVASAETQYF.

The V gene is TRBV7-9, the J gene TRBJ2-2; no clear D gene. The germline CDR1 and CDR2 sequences are SEHNR and FQNEAQ (reference sequence). Trimming cost V 6 bases and J 0 bases, with 8 bases left between them. CDR3 length equals 14 residues. CDR3 sequence reads: CASRSEANTGELFF. The CDR3 coding sequence is TGTGCCAGCAGGTCAGAGGCGAACACCGGGGAGCTGTTTTTT.